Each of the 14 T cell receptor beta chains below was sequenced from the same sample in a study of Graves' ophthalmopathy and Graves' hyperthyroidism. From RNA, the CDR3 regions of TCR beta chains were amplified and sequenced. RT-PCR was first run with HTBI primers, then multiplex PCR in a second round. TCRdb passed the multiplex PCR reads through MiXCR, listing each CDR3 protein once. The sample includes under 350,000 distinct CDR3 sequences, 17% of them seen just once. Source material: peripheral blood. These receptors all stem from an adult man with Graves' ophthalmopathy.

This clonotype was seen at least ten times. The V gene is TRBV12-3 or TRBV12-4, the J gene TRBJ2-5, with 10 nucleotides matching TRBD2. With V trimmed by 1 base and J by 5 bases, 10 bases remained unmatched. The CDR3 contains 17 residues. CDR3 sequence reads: CASSLDRLAGAIETQYF. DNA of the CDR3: TGTGCCAGCAGTTTAGATAGGCTAGCGGGAGCAATTGAGACCCAGTACTTC.

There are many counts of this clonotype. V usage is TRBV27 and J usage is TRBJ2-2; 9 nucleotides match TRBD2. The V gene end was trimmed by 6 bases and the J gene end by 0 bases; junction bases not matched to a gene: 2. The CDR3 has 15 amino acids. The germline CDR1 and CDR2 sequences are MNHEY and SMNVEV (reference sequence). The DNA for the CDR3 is TGTGCCAGCAGGCTAGCGGGGCCGAACACCGGGGAGCTGTTTTTT. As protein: CASRLAGPNTGELFF.

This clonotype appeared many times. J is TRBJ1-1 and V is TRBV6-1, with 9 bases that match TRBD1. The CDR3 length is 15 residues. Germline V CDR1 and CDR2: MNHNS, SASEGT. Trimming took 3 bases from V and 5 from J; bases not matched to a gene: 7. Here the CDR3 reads CASSDYGQGNTEAFF. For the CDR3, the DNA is TGTGCCAGCAGTGACTACGGACAGGGGAATACTGAAGCTTTCTTT.

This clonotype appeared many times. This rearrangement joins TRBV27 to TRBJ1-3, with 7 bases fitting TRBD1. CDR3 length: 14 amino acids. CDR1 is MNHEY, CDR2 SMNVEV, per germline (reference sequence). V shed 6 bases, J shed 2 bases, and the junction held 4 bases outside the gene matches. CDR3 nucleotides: TGTGCCAGCAGAAAGACAGGGACTGGAAACACCATATATTTT. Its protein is CASRKTGTGNTIYF.

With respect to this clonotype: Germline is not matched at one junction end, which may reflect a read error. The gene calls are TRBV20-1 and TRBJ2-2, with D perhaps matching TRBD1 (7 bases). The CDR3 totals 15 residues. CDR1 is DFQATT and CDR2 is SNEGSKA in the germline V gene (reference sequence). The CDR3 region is CSARVPYRQGGELYF. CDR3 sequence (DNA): TGCAGTGCTAGAGTTCCCTATAGACAGGGCGGGGAGCTGTATTTT.

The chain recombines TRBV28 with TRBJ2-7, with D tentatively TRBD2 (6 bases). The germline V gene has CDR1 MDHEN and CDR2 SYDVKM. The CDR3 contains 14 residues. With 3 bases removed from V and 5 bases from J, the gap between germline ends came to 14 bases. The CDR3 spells CASSFRRGGNEQYF. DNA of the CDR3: TGTGCCAGCAGTTTTAGGAGGGGTGGGAACGAGCAGTACTTC.

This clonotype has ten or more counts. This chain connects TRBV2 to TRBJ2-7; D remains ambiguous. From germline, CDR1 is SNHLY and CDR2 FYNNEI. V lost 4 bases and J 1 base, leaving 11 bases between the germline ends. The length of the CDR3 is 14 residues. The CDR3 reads CASSAGSISYEQYF. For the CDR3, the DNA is TGTGCCAGCAGTGCCGGGTCAATATCCTACGAGCAGTACTTC.

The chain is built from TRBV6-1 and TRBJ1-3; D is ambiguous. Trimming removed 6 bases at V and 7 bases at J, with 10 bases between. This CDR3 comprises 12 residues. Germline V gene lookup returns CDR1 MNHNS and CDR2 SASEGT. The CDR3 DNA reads TGTGCCAGCAGACTGTCAGAGAACACCATATATTTT. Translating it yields CASRLSENTIYF.

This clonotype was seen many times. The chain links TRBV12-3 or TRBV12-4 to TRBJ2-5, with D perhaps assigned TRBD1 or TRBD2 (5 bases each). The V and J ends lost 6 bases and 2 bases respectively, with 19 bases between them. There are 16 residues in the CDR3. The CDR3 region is CASRPPGRPYQETQYF. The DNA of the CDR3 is TGTGCCAGCAGGCCCCCGGGACGCCCTTATCAAGAGACCCAGTACTTC.

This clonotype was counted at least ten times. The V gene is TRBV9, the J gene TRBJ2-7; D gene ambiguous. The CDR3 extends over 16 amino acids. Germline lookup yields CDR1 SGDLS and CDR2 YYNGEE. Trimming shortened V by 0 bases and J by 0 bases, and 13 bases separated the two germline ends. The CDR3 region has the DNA TGTGCCAGCAGCGTAGGTTCGACGTATGGCTCCTACGAGCAGTACTTC. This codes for CASSVGSTYGSYEQYF.

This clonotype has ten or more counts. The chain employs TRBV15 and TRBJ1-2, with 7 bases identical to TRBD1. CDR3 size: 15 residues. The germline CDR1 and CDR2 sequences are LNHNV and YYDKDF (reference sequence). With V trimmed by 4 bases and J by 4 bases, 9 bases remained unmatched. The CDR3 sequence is CATSTYRGGIYGYTF. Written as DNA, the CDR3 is TGTGCCACCAGCACGTACAGGGGTGGCATCTATGGCTACACCTTC. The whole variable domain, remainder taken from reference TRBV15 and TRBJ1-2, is DAMVIQNPRYQVTQFGKPVTLSCSQTLNHNVMYWYQQKSSQAPKLLFHYYDKDFNNEADTPDNFQSRRPNTSFCFLDIRSPGLGDTAMYLCATSTYRGGIYGYTFGSGTRLTVV.

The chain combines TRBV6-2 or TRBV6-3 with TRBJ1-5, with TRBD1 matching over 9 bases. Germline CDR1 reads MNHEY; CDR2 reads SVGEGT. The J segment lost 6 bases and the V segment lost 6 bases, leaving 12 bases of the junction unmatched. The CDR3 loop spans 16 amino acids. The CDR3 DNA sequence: TGTGCCAGCAGAGATCCGGGACAGGGCGGATTTCAGCCCCAGCATTTT. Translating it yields CASRDPGQGGFQPQHF.

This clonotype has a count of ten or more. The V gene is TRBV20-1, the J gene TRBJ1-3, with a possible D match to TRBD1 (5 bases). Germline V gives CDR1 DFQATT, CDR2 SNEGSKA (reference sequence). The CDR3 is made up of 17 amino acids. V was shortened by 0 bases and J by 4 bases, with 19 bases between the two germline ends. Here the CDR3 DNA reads TGCAGTGCTAGAGATATGGCCACAGGCACAACGGGAAACACCATATATTTT. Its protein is CSARDMATGTTGNTIYF.

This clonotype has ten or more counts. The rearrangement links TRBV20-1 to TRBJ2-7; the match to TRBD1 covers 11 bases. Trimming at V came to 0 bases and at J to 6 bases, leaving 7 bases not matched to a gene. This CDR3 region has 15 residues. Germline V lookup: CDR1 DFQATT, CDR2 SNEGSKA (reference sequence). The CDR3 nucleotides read TGCAGTGCTAGAGACGTGGGACAGGGGGGTATCGAGCAGTACTTC. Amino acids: CSARDVGQGGIEQYF.